These 24 T cell receptor beta chains came from one sample sequenced in a study of PD-L1 blockade in urothelial cancer. Time point indicated: peripheral blood 6 weeks after treatment start. Clones were sequenced by immunoSEQ multiplex PCR, and TCRdb holds only the in-frame ones, with some missing. The table lists about 120,000 clones, around nine tenths of them singletons. The sample in question was PBMCs, obtained around atezolizumab (anti-PD-L1) treatment. These receptors all stem from a man aged 55-75 years with urothelial cancer.

The CDR3 here is CASIGEYNEQFF. The CDR3 DNA sequence: TGTGCCAGCATCGGAGAGTACAATGAGCAGTTCTTC. The chain links TRBV27 to TRBJ2-1; D is undetermined. CDR1 is MNHEY and CDR2 is SMNVEV in the germline V gene (reference sequence). Trimming left V 7 bases short and J 4 bases short, with 8 bases between. CDR3 length: 12 residues.

The chain has TRBV9 and TRBJ2-5; TRBD2 matches 7 bases. CDR3 size: 13 residues. Germline V gene data show CDR1 as SGDLS and CDR2 as YYNGEE. V lost 3 bases, J lost 5 bases, and 4 bases stayed unmatched. The CDR3 DNA reads as TGTGCCAGCAGCGGGGGGGGTCCGGAGACCCAGTACTTC. This codes for CASSGGGPETQYF. The full variable domain, completed using reference TRBV9 and TRBJ2-5, is DSGVTQTPKHLITATGQRVTLRCSPRSGDLSVYWYQQSLDQGLQFLIQYYNGEERAKGNILERFSAQQFPDLHSELNLSSLELGDSALYFCASSGGGPETQYFGPGTRLLVL.

The sample holds a few counts of this clone. The V call is TRBV6-4, the J call TRBJ1-1, with TRBD1 matching over 7 bases. The V segment lost 4 bases and the J segment 10 bases; nucleotides outside the gene matches: 12. The CDR3 spans 14 residues. Germline values: CDR1 MRHNA, CDR2 SNTAGT. CDR3 loop: CASSASGTVNGAFF. The DNA for the CDR3 is TGTGCCAGCAGTGCCTCCGGGACAGTAAACGGAGCTTTCTTT.

The CDR3 is CASSPEPGQGSYEQYF. The CDR3 DNA follows: TGCGCCAGCAGCCCTGAACCGGGACAGGGCTCCTACGAGCAGTACTTC. The chain recombines TRBV5-1 with TRBJ2-7; TRBD1 matches at 9 bases. Germline V gene lookup returns CDR1 SGHRS and CDR2 YFSETQ. The CDR3 is 16 residues long. V lost 4 bases and J lost 0; bases outside the gene matches: 8.

The J gene is TRBJ2-1, the V gene TRBV5-1; 11 positions agree with TRBD2. CDR3 length: 14 amino acids. V shed 7 bases and J 4 bases; nucleotides not matched to a gene: 4. Germline CDR1 and CDR2: SGHRS and YFSETQ. The CDR3, as DNA: TGCGCCAGCTTCGGGACTAGCGGATACAATGAGCAGTTCTTC. Residues: CASFGTSGYNEQFF.

This chain joins TRBV6-6 and TRBJ2-3; D perhaps matches TRBD1 (5 bases). The V gene's germline CDR1 is MNHNY and CDR2 SVGAGI (reference sequence). The CDR3 runs to 12 residues. V shed 7 bases and J shed 14 bases, with 19 bases lying between them. The CDR3 DNA sequence: TGTGCCAGCACCAGCAGGTCGGACACCGGGTATTTT. It encodes CASTSRSDTGYF.

The chain couples TRBV7-7 to TRBJ2-1; 7 positions match TRBD1. The CDR3 consists of 16 residues. Looked up from germline, CDR1 is SSHAT and CDR2 is FNYEAQ (reference sequence). J gave up 0 bases and V 5 bases, and 7 bases lay outside the gene matches. CDR3 region: CASSPTGTSSYNEQFF. CDR3 in DNA: TGTGCCAGCAGCCCGACAGGGACGAGCTCCTACAATGAGCAGTTCTTC.

The chain has TRBV9 and TRBJ2-3; TRBD2 aligns across 7 bases. This CDR3 is built from 15 residues. Germline V gene lookup returns CDR1 SGDLS and CDR2 YYNGEE. Trimming at V came to 4 bases and at J to 6 bases, leaving 11 bases not matched to a gene. CDR3 nucleotides: TGTGCCAGCAGCCTAAGTGGGGGAGCGGGGGATACGCAGTATTTT. Translating it yields CASSLSGGAGDTQYF.

The chain recombines TRBV11-2 with TRBJ1-1; TRBD1 matches at 8 bases. There are 13 residues in the CDR3. V was pared by 6 bases and J by 4 bases, with 4 bases of the junction left unmatched. Looked up from germline, CDR1 is SGHAT and CDR2 is FQNNGV. The chain's CDR3 is CASSQGAATEAFF. The CDR3 DNA is TGTGCCAGCAGTCAGGGGGCAGCCACTGAAGCTTTCTTT.

V usage is TRBV5-6 and J usage is TRBJ2-1; perhaps TRBD2 as D (5 bases). Germline V gene data show CDR1 as SGHDT and CDR2 as YYEEEE. The CDR3 has 13 amino acids. Trimming left V 4 bases short and J 4 bases short, with 9 bases between. The CDR3 region is CASSPDLYNEQFF. The CDR3 coding sequence is TGTGCCAGCAGCCCGGACTTGTACAATGAGCAGTTCTTC. The full variable domain, with the rest looked up from reference TRBV5-6 and TRBJ2-1, is DAGVTQSPTHLIKTRGQQVTLRCSPKSGHDTVSWYQQALGQGPQFIFQYYEEEERQRGNFPDRFSGHQFPNYSSELNVNALLLGDSALYLCASSPDLYNEQFFGPGTRLTVL.

This rearrangement joins TRBV6-5 to TRBJ2-2; TRBD1 matches at 9 bases. Germline CDR1 MNHEY, CDR2 SVGAGI. This CDR3 is 15 amino acids long. The junction had 6 bases not matched to a gene; V was cut back by 6 bases and J by 4 bases. In DNA form, the CDR3 reads TGTGCCAGCAGACGAGGGACAGGGTCCACCGGGGAGCTGTTTTTT. It translates to CASRRGTGSTGELFF.

The chain combines TRBV28 with TRBJ1-5; D uncertain. Trimming left V 6 bases short and J 2 bases short, with 8 bases between. CDR1 and CDR2 from the germline V gene are MDHEN and SYDVKM. The CDR3 length is 13 residues. CDR3 in DNA: TGTGCCAGCAGACCTAGTCGCAATCAGCCCCAGCATTTT. Translating it yields CASRPSRNQPQHF.

The chain combines TRBV12-5 with TRBJ2-7; no firm D call. Trimming pared 8 bases from V and 9 bases from J, leaving 8 bases between. From germline, CDR1 is LGHNT and CDR2 FRNRAP. The CDR3 covers 9 residues. The DNA of the CDR3 is TGTGCTAGTACGGTAAGGCAGTACTTC. Its protein product is CASTVRQYF.

This clone was observed a few times. This chain connects TRBV6-1 to TRBJ1-5; D gene ambiguous. V was trimmed by 8 bases and J by 0 bases, leaving 11 bases between them. The CDR3 is 14 residues long. Germline CDR1 reads MNHNS; CDR2 reads SASEGT. CDR3 bases: TGTGCCAGCGTGATAGACTTTAGCAATCAGCCCCAGCATTTT. Its translation is CASVIDFSNQPQHF.

The V and J genes are TRBV6-6 and TRBJ2-1, with 12 bases that match TRBD2. Germline V gene lookup returns CDR1 MNHNY and CDR2 SVGAGI (reference sequence). Trimming took 4 bases from V and 9 from J; bases not matched to a gene: 7. The CDR3 totals 15 residues. Written as DNA, the CDR3 is TGTGCCAGCAGTTCGAAGACTAGCGGGAGTGGTGAGCAGTTCTTC. As protein: CASSSKTSGSGEQFF.

The chain's CDR3 is CASSPTSGSSYEQYF. CDR3 in DNA: TGTGCCAGCAGCCCAACTAGCGGGTCCTCCTACGAGCAGTACTTC. The genes are TRBV7-2 and TRBJ2-7; 9 bases are a match to TRBD2. Germline assignment: CDR1 SGHTA and CDR2 FQGNSA. The CDR3 length is 15 residues. Trimming removed 5 bases from V and 0 bases from J; junction bases left unmatched: 5.

The chain carries TRBV18 and TRBJ2-7, with 7 nucleotides matching TRBD1. CDR3 length: 15 amino acids. J gave up 2 bases and V 0 bases, and 4 bases lay outside the gene matches. CDR1 and CDR2 from the germline V gene are KGHSH and LQKENI. CDR3 loop: CASSPPGTATYEQYF. The CDR3 nucleotides are TGTGCCAGCTCACCACCCGGGACAGCAACCTACGAGCAGTACTTC.

The chain has TRBV14 and TRBJ2-7; possible D gene TRBD2, 6 bases. V lost 6 bases and J lost 4, with 19 bases in between. The CDR3 loop spans 15 amino acids. Germline V lookup: CDR1 SGHDN, CDR2 FVKESK. The DNA of the CDR3 is TGTGCCAGCAGTTCACGGGACTGGGGGGAATACGAGCAGTACTTC. It encodes CASSSRDWGEYEQYF.

The chain couples TRBV10-2 to TRBJ2-4; the D is unclear. CDR3 length: 12 residues. Between the trimmed V and J ends, which lost 5 bases and 0 bases, there was a span of 2 bases. From germline, CDR1 is WSHSY and CDR2 SAAADI. CDR3 region: CASSLAKNIQYF. Here the CDR3 DNA reads TGCGCCAGCAGTCTAGCCAAAAACATTCAGTACTTC.

This clone was observed once. The chain combines TRBV19 with TRBJ1-1; D unclear. CDR1 and CDR2 from the germline V gene are LNHDA and SQIVND (reference sequence). Trimming removed 5 bases from V and 0 bases from J, with 13 bases in between. The CDR3 consists of 15 residues. CDR3 sequence: CASSRSGAMNTEAFF. Here the CDR3 DNA reads TGTGCCAGTAGTCGGTCGGGAGCTATGAACACTGAAGCTTTCTTT.

This sequence joins TRBV7-3 and TRBJ2-2; D gene unclear. Trimming pared 2 bases from V and 6 bases from J, leaving 4 bases between. The CDR3 spans 12 residues. CDR1 and CDR2 (germline): SGHTA, FQGTGA. The CDR3 protein is CASSLLSGELFF. In nucleotides, the CDR3 is TGTGCCAGCAGCTTACTTTCCGGGGAGCTGTTTTTT.

This clone has only a few counts. This sequence joins TRBV5-4 and TRBJ2-7; D possibly corresponds to TRBD1 (6 bases). There are 13 residues in the CDR3. Trimming took off 0 bases at V and 4 bases at J, with 8 bases between the two ends. CDR1 is SGHNT and CDR2 is YYREEE in the germline V gene (reference sequence). CDR3 DNA: TGTGCCAGCAGCTTGGATACAGGGTACGAGCAGTACTTC. Encoded protein: CASSLDTGYEQYF.

This clone was seen just once. The chain uses TRBV11-2 and TRBJ2-1; no clear D gene. CDR3 size: 15 residues. V shed 1 base and J shed 5 bases, with 12 bases lying between them. Per the germline V gene, CDR1 is SGHAT and CDR2 is FQNNGV. CDR3 in DNA: TGTGCCAGCAGCTTAGGGAGCGCGCGCCACAATGAGCAGTTCTTC. Its translation is CASSLGSARHNEQFF.

The chain has TRBV28 and TRBJ1-1, with 9 positions matching TRBD1. CDR1 is MDHEN, CDR2 SYDVKM, per germline. After removal of 8 bases from V and 6 bases from J, the junction contained 13 bases not matched to a gene. This CDR3 is 15 amino acids long. DNA of the CDR3: TGTGCCAGCGGAACAGGGGGCATAGGCCAACCTGAAGCTTTCTTT. This gives the protein CASGTGGIGQPEAFF.